A selection of T cell receptor beta chains follows, all from one sample in a study of Graves' ophthalmopathy and Graves' hyperthyroidism. One entry per CDR3 protein results from TCRdb running MiXCR on the multiplex PCR reads. This sample carries around 1.1 million distinct CDR3 sequences, about 38% of them seen once, and the ten largest clones take roughly 11%. The sample was peripheral blood or thyroid tissue (not recorded which). These receptors were collected from an adult man with Graves' hyperthyroidism. The CDR3 runs from the conserved cysteine through the conserved F or W. Each record gives: V gene, J gene, CDR3 protein.

>TRBV29-1|TRBJ2-5
CSVESLETGTQYF
>TRBV7-9|TRBJ2-2
CASSESPVGGSGELFF
>TRBV19|TRBJ2-2
CASSIGEDRANTGELFF
>TRBV5-6|TRBJ1-3
CASSLDTFSGNTIYF
>TRBV30|TRBJ2-6
CAWSVRFPGANVLTF
>TRBV5-6|TRBJ1-4
CASSSGTDRDGEKLFF
>TRBV9|TRBJ2-2
CASSSHRRDTGELFF
>TRBV5-8|TRBJ1-6
CASSQWRGSNSPLHF
>TRBV29-1|TRBJ2-6
CSVEEGTGAGANVLTF
>TRBV5-6|TRBJ2-5
CASSSLQGSGETQYF
>TRBV5-8|TRBJ2-7
CASSIPGTAGYEQYF
>TRBV29-1|TRBJ2-7
CSVELASGYEQYF
>TRBV7-8|TRBJ2-7
CASSLATGRVF
>TRBV25-1|TRBJ2-2
CASSRGLLNTGELFF
>TRBV11-2|TRBJ2-5
CASSTYVQEETQYF
>TRBV6-5|TRBJ2-5
CASSPRVGVETQYF
>TRBV7-9|TRBJ1-5
CASSPTGQNQPQHF
>TRBV25-1|TRBJ1-1
CASSVHRVMGEAFF
>TRBV29-1|TRBJ2-5
CSVLLGGPETQYF
>TRBV9|TRBJ2-7
CASSVEGLAEEQYF
>TRBV10-3|TRBJ1-5
CAISESVLRTVNQPQHF
>TRBV9|TRBJ2-7
CASSVGGETYEQYF
>TRBV5-1|TRBJ2-2
CASSLDPGLEYGELFF
>TRBV20-1|TRBJ2-5
CSARAQGGYQPQYF
>TRBV7-8|TRBJ1-3
CASSPTRTLGNTIYF
>TRBV6-6|TRBJ2-7
CASTRGQGNYEQYF